The 10 T cell receptor beta chains below all came from one sample that was sequenced in a study of identical twins. TCRdb re-called the 5' RACE reads through MiXCR, storing one row per CDR3 protein. Among about 240,000 distinct CDR3 sequences listed, over 9.5% were seen once. The sequenced sample was memory T cells sorted from blood. The receptors were gathered from a middle-aged man in good health.

This clonotype was detected many times. The gene calls are TRBV11-1 and TRBJ1-1; 9 positions match TRBD1. The CDR3 runs 19 residues. The V gene end was trimmed by 5 bases and the J gene end by 1 base; junction bases not matched to a gene: 17. Germline assignment: CDR1 SGHAT and CDR2 FQDESV (reference sequence). The CDR3 region has the DNA TGTGCCAGCAGCCCATTCTCTTCTGGACAGGGGAAGAGGAACACTGAAGCTTTCTTT. Its protein product is CASSPFSSGQGKRNTEAFF. The full variable domain, its missing parts supplied by reference TRBV11-1 and TRBJ1-1, is EAEVAQSPRYKITEKSQAVAFWCDPISGHATLYWYRQILGQGPELLVQFQDESVVDDSQLPKDRFSAERLKGVDSTLKIQPAELGDSAMYLCASSPFSSGQGKRNTEAFFGQGTRLTVV.

This CDR3 is CATSRAYTGELFF. The DNA for the CDR3 is TGTGCCACCTCAAGGGCCTACACCGGGGAGCTGTTTTTT. V usage is TRBV10-3 and J usage is TRBJ2-2; D unclear. The CDR3 loop spans 13 amino acids. Looked up from germline, CDR1 is ENHRY and CDR2 is SYGVKD. V shed 10 bases and J shed 3 bases, with 12 bases lying between them.

V and J are TRBV20-1 and TRBJ2-1; TRBD2 matches 8 bases. V lost 0 bases to trimming and J lost 6 bases; unmatched junction nucleotides: 7. The CDR3 has 15 residues. Germline lookup yields CDR1 DFQATT and CDR2 SNEGSKA (reference sequence). The CDR3 DNA reads as TGCAGTGCTAGAGAACTAGCGGCCAGAGGCAATGAGCAGTTCTTC. This translates into CSARELAARGNEQFF.

As regards this clonotype: This may be a read error: a much more frequent sequence differs by one nucleotide. The chain combines TRBV6-5 with TRBJ1-5, with 7 bases matching TRBD1. This CDR3 is 13 amino acids long. Germline assignment: CDR1 MNHEY and CDR2 SVGAGI. CDR3 sequence (DNA): TGTGCCAGCAGTTACTCGCGGGGACAGCCCCACCATTTT. Translated: CASSYSRGQPHHF.

The chain combines TRBV13 with TRBJ1-1; no reliable D call. The CDR3 length is 15 residues. Germline V CDR1 and CDR2: PRHDT, FYEKMQ (reference sequence). V shed 5 bases and J shed 1 base, with 14 bases lying between them. This CDR3 is CASSPERWRNTEAFF. The CDR3 bases are TGTGCCAGCAGCCCGGAAAGATGGAGGAACACTGAAGCTTTCTTT.

This clonotype was observed many times. DNA of the CDR3: TGCAGTGCTAGAGATCTCGGGGACAGGGTCAACAATCAGCCCCAGCATTTT. Protein sequence: CSARDLGDRVNNQPQHF. The V call is TRBV20-1, the J call TRBJ1-5; 9 nucleotides line up with TRBD1. CDR3 length: 17 residues. V lost 0 bases and J lost 3; bases outside the gene matches: 9. The germline V gene has CDR1 DFQATT and CDR2 SNEGSKA (reference sequence).

On this clonotype itself: Given a much more abundant clone one base away, this may be a read error. V is TRBV20-1 and J is TRBJ2-7; 14 bases agree with TRBD2. The CDR3 totals 17 residues. Germline assignment: CDR1 DFQATT and CDR2 SNEGSKA (reference sequence). The CDR3, as DNA: TGCAGTGCTCCGACTAGCGGGAGGGCCGGGGGCTCCTACAAGCAGTACTTC. Protein product: CSAPTSGRAGGSYKQYF.

The J gene is TRBJ2-7, the V gene TRBV5-1; 7 bases are shared with TRBD2. With V trimmed by 3 bases and J by 0 bases, 3 bases remained unmatched. Germline loops: CDR1 SGHRS, CDR2 YFSETQ. The CDR3 totals 14 residues. The CDR3, as DNA: TGCGCCAGCAGCTCGGGGGGTCCCTCCTACGAGCAGTACTTC. Translated, it gives CASSSGGPSYEQYF.

This clonotype was counted ten times or more. The V and J genes are TRBV6-2 or TRBV6-3 and TRBJ2-3; 12 nucleotides match TRBD2. From germline, CDR1 is MNHEY and CDR2 SVGEGT. V lost 7 bases, J lost 5 bases, and 4 bases stayed unmatched. The CDR3 consists of 14 residues. The CDR3 sequence: CASIPSGREDTQYF. CDR3 in DNA: TGTGCCAGCATCCCTAGCGGGAGGGAAGATACGCAGTATTTT.

The V and J genes are TRBV28 and TRBJ1-2; tentatively, D is TRBD1 (6 bases). Per the germline V gene, CDR1 is MDHEN and CDR2 is SYDVKM. The CDR3 has 13 residues. Trimming removed 3 bases at V and 5 bases at J, with 10 bases between. DNA of the CDR3: TGTGCCAGCAGTTTGCTAGGGGGTTATGGCTACACCTTC. Its protein product is CASSLLGGYGYTF.